These 17 T cell receptor beta chains were all obtained from the same sample, sequenced in a study of beta chain features in type 1 diabetes. Expressed TCRB transcripts got sequenced, as all isolated RNA was reverse transcribed. The assay was immunoSEQ multiplex PCR, and TCRdb's table has in-frame clones only and misses some. Of 680,000 or so clones detected, 15% to 19% appear once; the ten largest clones hold about 0.097%. The sample consisted of naive CD4+ T cells from blood. The source of these receptors is a man aged 18 to 30 in good health.

V usage is TRBV28 and J usage is TRBJ2-5; D may be TRBD1 or TRBD2 (6 bases each). This CDR3 region has 14 residues. Germline assignment: CDR1 MDHEN and CDR2 SYDVKM. V gave up 7 bases and J gave up 5 bases, with 17 bases separating them. CDR3 loop: CASNEGGIKETQYF. Written as DNA, the CDR3 is TGTGCCAGCAATGAGGGGGGAATTAAGGAGACCCAGTACTTC.

In this sample, this clone turned up a few times. CDR3 nucleotides: TGTGCCAGCAGCTTGTCCGGGCCTTACGAGCAGTACTTC. Protein product: CASSLSGPYEQYF. This chain connects TRBV5-4 to TRBJ2-7, with D unresolved. The CDR3 sequence is 13 residues long. V was pared by 1 base and J by 4 bases, with 9 bases between. CDR1 and CDR2 (germline): SGHNT, YYREEE (reference sequence).

The rearrangement uses TRBV5-1 and TRBJ2-1, with 7 bases that match TRBD1. Germline V gene data show CDR1 as SGHRS and CDR2 as YFSETQ. J gave up 4 bases and V 7 bases, and 8 bases lay outside the gene matches. The CDR3 spans 14 residues. The CDR3, as DNA: TGCGCCAGCCGCCGGGGACAGACTTACAATGAGCAGTTCTTC. This sequence encodes CASRRGQTYNEQFF.

V gene TRBV5-1 combines with J gene TRBJ1-1; D perhaps matches TRBD1 (5 bases). This CDR3 is 15 amino acids long. Germline V lookup: CDR1 SGHRS, CDR2 YFSETQ. Trimming cost V 4 bases and J 0 bases, with 13 bases left between them. Here the CDR3 DNA reads TGCGCCAGCAGCACCTTGACAGCTATGAACACTGAAGCTTTCTTT. This sequence encodes CASSTLTAMNTEAFF.

The chain joins TRBV7-2 to TRBJ1-1; D not resolved. Germline loops: CDR1 SGHTA, CDR2 FQGNSA. This CDR3 contains 15 residues. V lost 3 bases, J lost 1 base, and 12 bases lay in between. The CDR3 bases are TGTGCCAGCAGCTTTGCGGGGTTGCAGAACACTGAAGCTTTCTTT. Its protein is CASSFAGLQNTEAFF.

This clone turned up a few times. The gene calls are TRBV7-9 and TRBJ2-7, with 9 bases that match TRBD1. CDR1 and CDR2 (germline): SEHNR, FQNEAQ (reference sequence). J gave up 3 bases and V 0 bases, and 12 bases lay outside the gene matches. The CDR3 totals 18 residues. CDR3 amino acids: CASSLARGATGGNYEQYF. The CDR3, as DNA: TGTGCCAGCAGCTTAGCGCGCGGGGCGACAGGGGGAAACTACGAGCAGTACTTC.

The chain combines TRBV4-3 with TRBJ2-2, with D perhaps TRBD2 (5 bases). Germline assignment: CDR1 LGHNA and CDR2 YSLEER. The CDR3 loop spans 15 amino acids. Deletions cut 0 bases from V and 4 bases from J, with 9 bases between. CDR3 residues: CASSQELRGTGELFF. For the CDR3, the DNA is TGCGCCAGCAGCCAAGAATTACGGGGCACCGGGGAGCTGTTTTTT.

The J gene is TRBJ1-5, the V gene TRBV20-1, with D hard to call. Germline-derived CDR1 and CDR2 are DFQATT and SNEGSKA (reference sequence). This CDR3 is 11 amino acids long. The V end lost 6 bases, the J end lost 4 bases, and 7 bases lay between the germline ends. CDR3 sequence reads: CSASENQPQHF. In DNA form, the CDR3 reads TGCAGTGCCTCAGAAAATCAGCCCCAGCATTTT.

The V and J genes are TRBV4-1 and TRBJ2-6; a weak D match, TRBD2 (5 bases). The CDR3 is 17 amino acids. Germline V lookup: CDR1 MGHRA, CDR2 YSYEKL. V shed 5 bases and J shed 0 bases, with 14 bases lying between them. The CDR3 DNA follows: TGCGCCAGCAGCGCACAACCGGGGATCTCTGGGGCCAACGTCCTGACTTTC. This translates into CASSAQPGISGANVLTF.

This clone was counted only a few times. The sample carries other DNA sequences with the same CDR3. The J gene is TRBJ2-7, the V gene TRBV28; possibly TRBD2 for D (6 bases). The length of the CDR3 is 11 residues. The ends were cut back, 2 bases at V and 7 bases at J, with 6 bases in the middle. Germline CDR1 MDHEN, CDR2 SYDVKM. CDR3 nucleotides: TGTGCCAGCAGTTTACGGGGGGAGCAGTACTTC. Amino acid sequence: CASSLRGEQYF.

V and J are TRBV6-5 and TRBJ2-7; D remains unclear. V lost 3 bases to trimming and J lost 4 bases, with 13 bases between them. The germline gives CDR1 MNHEY, CDR2 SVGAGI. The CDR3 has 14 residues. CDR3 in amino acids: CASSYTSLGYEQYF. CDR3 DNA sequence: TGTGCCAGCAGTTATACCTCCCTAGGATACGAGCAGTACTTC.

This clone was seen a handful of times. V usage is TRBV10-3 and J usage is TRBJ2-7, with TRBD1 matching over 7 bases. The V segment lost 6 bases and the J segment 4 bases; nucleotides outside the gene matches: 15. Germline loops: CDR1 ENHRY, CDR2 SYGVKD. The CDR3 is 16 amino acids. The CDR3 loop is CAISEGTTQGQYEQYF. The CDR3 DNA follows: TGTGCCATCAGCGAAGGCACGACACAGGGACAGTACGAGCAGTACTTC.

The rearrangement uses TRBV18 and TRBJ1-1; D remains unclear. The V gene lost 1 base and the J gene lost 4 bases, with 10 bases spanning the gap. This CDR3 region has 14 residues. CDR1 is KGHSH and CDR2 is LQKENI in the germline V gene. The CDR3 DNA reads TGTGCCAGCTCACCACTTCAAGGTAGCACTGAAGCTTTCTTT. It specifies CASSPLQGSTEAFF. Filled out from reference TRBV18 and TRBJ1-1, the complete variable domain reads NAGVMQNPRHLVRRRGQEARLRCSPMKGHSHVYWYRQLPEEGLKFMVYLQKENIIDESGMPKERFSAEFPKEGPSILRIQQVVRGDSAAYFCASSPLQGSTEAFFGQGTRLTVV.

This clone was found a few times. The CDR3 nucleotides read TGTGCCAGCAGCGGACGATCCTACAGGGATGGTGGTAACACCATATATTTT. This sequence encodes CASSGRSYRDGGNTIYF. This chain joins TRBV9 and TRBJ1-3, with D possibly TRBD1 on 6 matching bases. The germline V gene encodes CDR1 SGDLS and CDR2 YYNGEE. V lost 3 bases to trimming and J lost 7 bases, with 23 bases between them. The CDR3 sequence is 17 residues long.

This clone came up a few times. The chain recombines TRBV7-9 with TRBJ2-5, with 8 bases fitting TRBD1. This CDR3 has 15 amino acids. CDR1 SEHNR and CDR2 FQNEAQ come from the germline V gene (reference sequence). The V gene end was trimmed by 1 base and the J gene end by 3 bases; junction bases not matched to a gene: 4. CDR3 in amino acids: CASSLEYRGKETQYF. The CDR3 nucleotides read TGTGCCAGCAGCTTAGAGTACAGGGGGAAAGAGACCCAGTACTTC.

This clone has just a few counts. The chain combines TRBV29-1 with TRBJ1-2; tentative D call: TRBD1 (5 bases). The CDR3 is 14 residues long. Germline V lookup: CDR1 SQVTM, CDR2 ANQGSEA. V shed 6 bases and J shed 4 bases, with 18 bases lying between them. The CDR3 protein is CSVSPGSNRYGYTF. CDR3 sequence (DNA): TGCAGCGTGTCCCCAGGGTCGAATCGCTATGGCTACACCTTC. The whole variable domain, remainder taken from reference TRBV29-1 and TRBJ1-2, is SAVISQKPSRDICQRGTSLTIQCQVDSQVTMMFWYRQQPGQSLTLIATANQGSEATYESGFVIDKFPISRPNLTFSTLTVSNMSPEDSSIYLCSVSPGSNRYGYTFGSGTRLTVV.

This clone turned up a few times. V is TRBV21-1 and J is TRBJ1-2. TRBV21-1 is classified as a pseudogene. CDR3 length: 14 residues. The CDR3 loop is CASRIPRQGYGYTF. The CDR3 region has the DNA TGTGCCAGCAGAATACCGCGCCAAGGGTATGGCTACACCTTC.